The T cell receptor (beta chain) described here comes from a study of blood T cell repertoires in COVID-19. For the study at large: In each case, the material was cDNA or gDNA derived from T cells, B-cell-depleted T cells, or PBMCs.

Recruited during active infection, patients (from Seattle) were subsequently followed longitudinally. This CDR3 comprises 15 residues. V lost 3 bases to trimming and J lost 3 bases; unmatched junction nucleotides: 8. CDR1 is DFQATT, CDR2 SNEGSKA, per germline (reference sequence). Data came from immunoSEQ multiplex PCR; TCRdb stores just in-frame clones and leaves some out. The sample contains roughly 320,000 clones, around nine tenths of which appear only once. This TCR was recovered from a woman in her twenties or thirties with COVID-19, enrolled during active disease. Sequences were obtained from peripheral blood. The chain recombines TRBV20-1 with TRBJ2-3; 8 bases map to TRBD2. DNA of the CDR3: TGCAGTGCTAGTTTGCGCGGGGGGAAAACAGATACGCAGTATTTT. Its protein is CSASLRGGKTDTQYF.